The clone carrying this T cell receptor (beta chain) was counted between two and nine times. Its antigen is undetermined. This sample is drawn from a study of cytomegalovirus exposure and HLA in healthy donors. Study conclusions and caveats: Highest at DRB1 and lowest at HLA-C, TCR association rates differed among HLA loci in a later analysis.

The PCR ran on 60 Vbeta and 13 Jbeta primers. Here immunoSEQ multiplex PCR was the method, and the copy in TCRdb shows in-frame clones only, minus some. The sample lists about 150,000 clones, roughly three fifths occurring once. V was shortened by 5 bases and J by 10 bases, with 9 bases between the two germline ends. The length of the CDR3 is 11 residues. Germline assignment: CDR1 MNHEY and CDR2 SVGAGI. The source of this sequence is a woman aged 60-75 years in good health and CMV-seronegative. Sequenced sample: PBMCs. This sequence joins TRBV6-5 and TRBJ2-1; D not resolved. In nucleotides, the CDR3 is TGTGCCAGCAGTAGCGTCGGGGAGCAGTTCTTC. Translated, it gives CASSSVGEQFF.